The entry below describes one TCR beta chain. Its antigen is as yet unknown. This sample is part of a study of shared clonotypes between healthy human individuals. A CD45RA-negative memory subset and a CD45RA+ naive subset were separated from the CD4+ cells. As processed by the authors: Sequence data from immunoSEQ were junction-only and lacked quality scores; consequently, filtering differed. Generated by immunoSEQ multiplex PCR, the TCRdb table keeps only in-frame clones and is missing some. For V, J and clone size, that table is used; D and trimming come from the DNA. The sample holds roughly 2.2 million clones, roughly 90% seen once. The germline V gene encodes CDR1 LNHDA and CDR2 SQIVND (reference sequence). V dropped 6 bases and J dropped 2; count of bases not matched to a gene: 3. The CDR3 extends over 13 amino acids. Study-wide results and caveats: Among donors, sharing of clonotypes was expected to be affected by sequencing depth. Among non-shared clonotypes, generation probabilities were lower than among those shared by all four donors.

The sample was naive CD4+ T cells from PBMCs. Subset reported: CD45RA+ positively selected. The sequence derives from a man between 18 and 35 years old in good health. Some clones in this sample may be carry-over from other donors' samples. This chain links TRBV19 with TRBJ2-5; 7 bases agree with TRBD1. CDR3 sequence (DNA): TGTGCCAGTAGGGAACAGGGGCAAGAGACCCAGTACTTC. Amino acid sequence: CASREQGQETQYF.